What follows describes a single TCR beta chain. Its antigen remains unidentified. This sample is drawn from a study of identifying expanded T cells in peripheral blood. TCRdb's table, derived via immunoSEQ multiplex PCR, lists solely in-frame clones and lacks some. The table records 100,000 to 110,000 clones, over 70% of them present only once. Study-wide findings and caveats: Clone count variance between roughly 2-week samples rose with total template count.

V shed 8 bases and J shed 1 base, with 12 bases lying between them. The CDR3 consists of 14 residues. Looked up from germline, CDR1 is MNHNS and CDR2 is SASEGT. This chain uses TRBV6-1 with TRBJ2-4; D is ambiguous. The clonotype comes from a person between 18 and 75 years old in good health. Sequenced sample: blood. CDR3 residues: CASLQWSAKNIQYF. CDR3 DNA: TGTGCCAGCTTACAGTGGTCGGCCAAAAACATTCAGTACTTC.